This T cell receptor (beta chain) was observed in a study of T cells in localized non-small cell lung cancer. Germline V gives CDR1 PRHDT, CDR2 FYEKMQ (reference sequence). The CDR3 is made up of 17 amino acids. The germline V and J ends were trimmed by 1 base and 0 bases, with 13 bases remaining between them. The protocol was immunoSEQ multiplex PCR, while the TCRdb copy is restricted to in-frame clones and leaves out a portion. The data hold about 24,000 clones, with roughly 80% observed a single time. The specimen comprised PBMCs, sampled before any cancer treatment. The chain combines TRBV13 with TRBJ1-3; no definite D call. This receptor was identified in a man aged 40 to 70 with stage II lung adenocarcinoma. In DNA form, the CDR3 reads TGTGCCAGCAGCTTAGAAAGGGCTACAGTCTCTGGAAACACCATATATTTT. Protein sequence: CASSLERATVSGNTIYF.